Presented here are 14 T cell receptor beta chains from one specimen sequenced in a study of cytomegalovirus exposure and HLA in healthy donors. The PCR employed 60 Vbeta primers together with 13 Jbeta primers. Sequencing was performed with immunoSEQ multiplex PCR; in TCRdb, only in-frame clones are kept and a portion is missing. The sample contains about 160,000 clones, nearly 80% of which appear only once. Sequencing input: PBMCs. These receptors were taken from a woman aged 45-65 years in good health and CMV-seropositive.

The chain couples TRBV4-1 to TRBJ2-7, with 8 bases that match TRBD2. This CDR3 has 15 residues. The trim removed 5 bases at V and 4 bases at J, leaving 10 bases unmatched. From germline, CDR1 is MGHRA and CDR2 YSYEKL. The CDR3 DNA follows: TGCGCCAGCAGCACCCGACTAGCGTTTGGGTACGAGCAGTACTTC. Its translation is CASSTRLAFGYEQYF.

The chain recombines TRBV2 with TRBJ1-5; possibly TRBD1 for D (6 bases). Per the germline V gene, CDR1 is SNHLY and CDR2 is FYNNEI. Between the trimmed V and J ends, which lost 1 base and 6 bases, there was a span of 10 bases. This CDR3 contains 14 residues. The CDR3 sequence is CASSEGRGGQPQHF. The DNA of the CDR3 is TGTGCCAGCAGTGAAGGCAGGGGTGGTCAGCCCCAGCATTTT.

The chain employs TRBV7-2 and TRBJ1-5; D possibly corresponds to TRBD1 (6 bases). The CDR3 has 14 residues. The germline V gene encodes CDR1 SGHTA and CDR2 FQGNSA. The V end lost 1 base, the J end lost 6 bases, and 10 bases lay between the germline ends. CDR3 sequence (DNA): TGTGCCAGCAGCTTAGAACAGGGACCTCAGCCCCAGCATTTT. It yields the protein CASSLEQGPQPQHF.

This sequence joins TRBV12-5 and TRBJ1-2, with TRBD1 as a possible D gene (6 bases). This CDR3 region has 14 residues. Germline CDR1 and CDR2: LGHNT and FRNRAP. Between the trimmed V and J ends, which lost 7 bases and 4 bases, there was a span of 16 bases. CDR3 DNA: TGTGCTAGTGCTCAATCCACAGGGCTCTATGGCTACACCTTC. This gives the protein CASAQSTGLYGYTF.

The gene calls are TRBV9 and TRBJ1-5, with D possibly matching TRBD1 (6 bases). The ends were cut back, 4 bases at V and 3 bases at J, with 14 bases in the middle. The CDR3 length is 15 residues. The V gene's germline CDR1 is SGDLS and CDR2 YYNGEE. The CDR3 region is CASSSLSGANQPQHF. In nucleotides, the CDR3 is TGTGCCAGCAGCTCCCTGTCAGGGGCCAATCAGCCCCAGCATTTT.

The rearrangement links TRBV10-2 to TRBJ2-1, with 12 bases lining up with TRBD2. There are 17 residues in the CDR3. Germline values: CDR1 WSHSY, CDR2 SAAADI. Trimming cost V 2 bases and J 2 bases; bases outside gene matches: 4. CDR3 residues: CASSETSGGTTYNEQFF. Here the CDR3 DNA reads TGCGCCAGCAGTGAGACTAGCGGGGGGACCACCTACAATGAGCAGTTCTTC.

The V call is TRBV14, the J call TRBJ2-3, with TRBD2 matching 7 bases. The germline gives CDR1 SGHDN, CDR2 FVKESK. The CDR3 sequence is 15 residues long. The trim removed 2 bases at V and 3 bases at J, leaving 5 bases unmatched. CDR3 DNA: TGTGCCAGCAGCCAACAAGGACTAGTGACAGATACGCAGTATTTT. It translates to CASSQQGLVTDTQYF. Filled out from reference TRBV14 and TRBJ2-3, the complete variable domain reads EAGVTQFPSHSVIEKGQTVTLRCDPISGHDNLYWYRRVMGKEIKFLLHFVKESKQDESGMPNNRFLAERTGGTYSTLKVQPAELEDSGVYFCASSQQGLVTDTQYFGPGTRLTVL.

The chain is built from TRBV27 and TRBJ2-1; D may be TRBD2 (6 bases). This CDR3 has 16 amino acids. V was pared by 3 bases and J by 2 bases, with 14 bases between. Germline CDR1 and CDR2: MNHEY and SMNVEV (reference sequence). The CDR3 DNA follows: TGTGCCAGCAGTTTGATCAATAGCGGCCCCTACAATGAGCAGTTCTTC. This sequence encodes CASSLINSGPYNEQFF.

This clone was observed a handful of times. The V call is TRBV2, the J call TRBJ2-6; 8 bases match TRBD1. The V gene end was trimmed by 6 bases and the J gene end by 0 bases; junction bases not matched to a gene: 16. Germline lookup yields CDR1 SNHLY and CDR2 FYNNEI. The CDR3 is made up of 20 amino acids. CDR3 sequence reads: CASRINPDRVKRSGANVLTF. CDR3 nucleotide sequence: TGTGCCAGCAGAATCAACCCGGACAGGGTAAAACGCTCTGGGGCCAACGTCCTGACTTTC.

The chain carries TRBV25-1 and TRBJ1-3; TRBD1 agrees at 7 bases. The J segment lost 5 bases and the V segment lost 3 bases, leaving 4 bases of the junction unmatched. CDR3 length: 14 amino acids. Germline CDR1 and CDR2: MGHDK and SYGVNS. CDR3 sequence reads: CASSDSTGRNTIYF. DNA for the CDR3: TGTGCCAGCAGTGACTCGACAGGGCGAAACACCATATATTTT.

This sequence joins TRBV6-5 and TRBJ2-2; D perhaps matches TRBD2 (5 bases). The CDR3 extends over 14 amino acids. Germline V gene data show CDR1 as MNHEY and CDR2 as SVGAGI. Between the trimmed V and J ends, which lost 7 bases and 7 bases, there was a span of 16 bases. In DNA, the CDR3 is TGTGCCAGCAAGGAGGTCAGGATTTACGGGGAGCTGTTTTTT. Protein product: CASKEVRIYGELFF.

Remarks on this clone: Compared with germline, one end of the junction differs, possibly owing to a read error. V usage is TRBV2 and J usage is TRBJ1-1; 7 positions match TRBD1. Germline lookup yields CDR1 SNHLY and CDR2 FYNNEI. The CDR3 spans 15 residues. As DNA, the CDR3 is TGTGCCGGCAGACAGGGCCAGCCAATGAACACTGAAGCTTTCTTT. It is translated as CAGRQGQPMNTEAFF.

The chain has TRBV4-1 and TRBJ2-7; 9 bases align to TRBD1. V gave up 5 bases and J gave up 1 base; unmatched junction bases: 6. The CDR3 has 15 residues. Per the germline V gene, CDR1 is MGHRA and CDR2 is YSYEKL. CDR3 bases: TGCGCCAGCAGCTCCGCCGGGACAGGGTCCTACGAGCAGTACTTC. Its protein product is CASSSAGTGSYEQYF.

The chain employs TRBV10-3 and TRBJ1-2; the match to TRBD1 covers 7 bases. V was clipped by 3 bases and J by 2 bases; unmatched bases: 15. Germline CDR1 is ENHRY and CDR2 is SYGVKD. The CDR3 contains 18 residues. The DNA for the CDR3 is TGTGCCATCAGTGACGCCCCGGGAGGGGACAGATTGAACTATGGCTACACCTTC. Its protein product is CAISDAPGGDRLNYGYTF.